One sample yielded the 8 T cell receptor beta chains listed below, sequenced in a study of vaccination effects on CD4 cells after COVID-19 (dated by TCRdb to 2022 to 2024). After 10 days of culture, CD4+ T cells were isolated with the EasySep CD4+ T cell isolation kit. PCR-confirmed SARS-CoV-2 infection had occurred in convalescent patients between March and December 2020, before the Alpha, Beta and Delta variants emerged in the United States. Participants received two doses of either the BNT162b2 or the mRNA-1273 mRNA SARS-CoV-2 vaccine. These TCRs are of unknown antigen specificity. Libraries were built with the immunoSEQ multiplex PCR assay. TCRdb took this table from immuneACCESS and kept in-frame rearrangements with V and J called. Such tables lack part of the clones; where checked against another copy, unresolved V genes explain under half of the gap, and the rest is unexplained. Across this sample there are around 44,000 clones, with around 80% seen only once. The biggest ten clones account for about 3.7% of the sample.

The sequencing used CD4+ T cells from PBMCs cultured without peptide, collected after COVID-19 vaccination. These receptors originate from a human donor who had a prior SARS-CoV-2 infection.

This clone was seen a few times. The chain carries TRBV9 and TRBJ1-1; D possibly corresponds to TRBD1 (5 bases). CDR1 and CDR2 from the germline V gene are SGDLS and YYNGEE. The CDR3 length is 15 residues. Trimming removed 0 bases from V and 3 bases from J, with 12 bases in between. DNA for the CDR3: TGTGCCAGCAGCGTAGCGGGGGGGAGGCACACTGAAGCTTTCTTT. As protein: CASSVAGGRHTEAFF.

This clone was counted only a few times. The J gene is TRBJ2-7, the V gene TRBV7-8; D possibly corresponds to TRBD1 (6 bases). The CDR3 runs 14 residues. Germline V CDR1 and CDR2: SGHVS, FQNEAQ. The V end was cut by 5 bases, the J end by 5 bases, with 16 bases between. This CDR3 reads CASSGYRDTDEQYF. The CDR3 bases are TGTGCCAGCAGCGGATACCGGGACACGGACGAGCAGTACTTC.

This chain joins TRBV7-2 and TRBJ2-7; no definite D call. This CDR3 has 18 residues. V was shortened by 5 bases and J by 0 bases, with 23 bases between the two germline ends. Germline values: CDR1 SGHTA, CDR2 FQGNSA. CDR3 protein: CASSQRSPLEGFSYEQYF. CDR3 DNA: TGTGCCAGCAGCCAAAGGTCCCCTCTAGAAGGGTTCTCCTACGAGCAGTACTTC.

The chain combines TRBV2 with TRBJ2-1, with D perhaps TRBD1 or TRBD2 (5 bases each). V was trimmed by 4 bases and J by 7 bases, leaving 11 bases between them. Germline V lookup: CDR1 SNHLY, CDR2 FYNNEI. CDR3 length: 13 amino acids. CDR3 amino acids: CASSVGTWNEQFF. CDR3 nucleotide sequence: TGTGCCAGCAGTGTGGGGACCTGGAATGAGCAGTTCTTC.

V gene TRBV10-3 combines with J gene TRBJ2-7, with D tentatively TRBD1 (6 bases). The V and J ends lost 4 bases and 4 bases respectively, with 11 bases between them. The CDR3 spans 13 residues. Germline CDR1 is ENHRY and CDR2 is SYGVKD. CDR3 protein: CAISVTGKYEQYF. Here the CDR3 DNA reads TGTGCCATCAGTGTAACAGGGAAATACGAGCAGTACTTC.

The V call is TRBV2, the J call TRBJ1-5; 7 bases line up with TRBD1. Trimming at V came to 5 bases and at J to 6 bases, leaving 7 bases not matched to a gene. Per germline, CDR1 SNHLY and CDR2 FYNNEI. This CDR3 is 14 amino acids long. The CDR3 DNA sequence: TGTGCCAGCAGTAAAACAGGGGTATTTCAGCCCCAGCATTTT. It specifies CASSKTGVFQPQHF.

This clone was observed once. This chain links TRBV4-3 with TRBJ2-3; 12 bases line up with TRBD2. CDR3 size: 16 residues. J lost 5 bases, V lost 2 bases, and 5 bases had no gene match. Germline CDR1 reads LGHNA; CDR2 reads YSLEER. The CDR3 protein is CASSQSSGRAQDTQYF. The DNA of the CDR3 is TGCGCCAGCAGCCAATCTAGCGGGAGGGCCCAAGATACGCAGTATTTT.

The rearrangement links TRBV5-4 to TRBJ2-2; D not resolved. Trimming took 1 base from V and 5 from J, leaving 6 bases between them. The germline V gene encodes CDR1 SGHNT and CDR2 YYREEE (reference sequence). CDR3 length: 13 amino acids. In DNA, the CDR3 is TGTGCCAGCAGCTTGAAGACAACCGGGGAGCTGTTTTTT. It encodes CASSLKTTGELFF.